This TCR beta chain originates from a study of T cells in Graves' hyperthyroidism and ophthalmopathy. About the study: Initial diagnosis, before any treatment, was when peripheral blood was collected. The study, taken as a whole, reports: Through a model of 13 V-J features, ophthalmopathy was separated from stable hyperthyroidism.

Unmatched junction bases numbered 6, after V lost 0 bases and J lost 4 bases. The germline V gene encodes CDR1 DFQATT and CDR2 SNEGSKA (reference sequence). There are 15 residues in the CDR3. Ten or more counts support this clonotype. The antigen is not known. Subjects with ophthalmopathy showed a Clinical Activity Score no lower than 3, a NOSPECS grade no lower than 4, and a duration shorter than 3 months. Lactation, pregnancy, other autoimmune disease or uncontrolled infection led to exclusion of patients. Amplified regions were TCR beta CDR3 sequences from RNA transcripts. First-round RT-PCR with HTBI primers amplified the TCR CDR3 region. TCRdb re-called the multiplex PCR reads through MiXCR, storing one row per CDR3 protein. The table records hundreds of thousands of distinct CDR3 sequences, 14% to 15% of them present only once.

Material for sequencing was blood. V usage is TRBV20-1 and J usage is TRBJ1-5; 7 nucleotides match TRBD1. The receptor was derived from a woman aged 40 to 50 with Graves' ophthalmopathy. The CDR3, as DNA: TGCAGTGCTAGAGAGGCCAGGGGGATTAATCAGCCCCAGCATTTT. Amino acid sequence: CSAREARGINQPQHF.